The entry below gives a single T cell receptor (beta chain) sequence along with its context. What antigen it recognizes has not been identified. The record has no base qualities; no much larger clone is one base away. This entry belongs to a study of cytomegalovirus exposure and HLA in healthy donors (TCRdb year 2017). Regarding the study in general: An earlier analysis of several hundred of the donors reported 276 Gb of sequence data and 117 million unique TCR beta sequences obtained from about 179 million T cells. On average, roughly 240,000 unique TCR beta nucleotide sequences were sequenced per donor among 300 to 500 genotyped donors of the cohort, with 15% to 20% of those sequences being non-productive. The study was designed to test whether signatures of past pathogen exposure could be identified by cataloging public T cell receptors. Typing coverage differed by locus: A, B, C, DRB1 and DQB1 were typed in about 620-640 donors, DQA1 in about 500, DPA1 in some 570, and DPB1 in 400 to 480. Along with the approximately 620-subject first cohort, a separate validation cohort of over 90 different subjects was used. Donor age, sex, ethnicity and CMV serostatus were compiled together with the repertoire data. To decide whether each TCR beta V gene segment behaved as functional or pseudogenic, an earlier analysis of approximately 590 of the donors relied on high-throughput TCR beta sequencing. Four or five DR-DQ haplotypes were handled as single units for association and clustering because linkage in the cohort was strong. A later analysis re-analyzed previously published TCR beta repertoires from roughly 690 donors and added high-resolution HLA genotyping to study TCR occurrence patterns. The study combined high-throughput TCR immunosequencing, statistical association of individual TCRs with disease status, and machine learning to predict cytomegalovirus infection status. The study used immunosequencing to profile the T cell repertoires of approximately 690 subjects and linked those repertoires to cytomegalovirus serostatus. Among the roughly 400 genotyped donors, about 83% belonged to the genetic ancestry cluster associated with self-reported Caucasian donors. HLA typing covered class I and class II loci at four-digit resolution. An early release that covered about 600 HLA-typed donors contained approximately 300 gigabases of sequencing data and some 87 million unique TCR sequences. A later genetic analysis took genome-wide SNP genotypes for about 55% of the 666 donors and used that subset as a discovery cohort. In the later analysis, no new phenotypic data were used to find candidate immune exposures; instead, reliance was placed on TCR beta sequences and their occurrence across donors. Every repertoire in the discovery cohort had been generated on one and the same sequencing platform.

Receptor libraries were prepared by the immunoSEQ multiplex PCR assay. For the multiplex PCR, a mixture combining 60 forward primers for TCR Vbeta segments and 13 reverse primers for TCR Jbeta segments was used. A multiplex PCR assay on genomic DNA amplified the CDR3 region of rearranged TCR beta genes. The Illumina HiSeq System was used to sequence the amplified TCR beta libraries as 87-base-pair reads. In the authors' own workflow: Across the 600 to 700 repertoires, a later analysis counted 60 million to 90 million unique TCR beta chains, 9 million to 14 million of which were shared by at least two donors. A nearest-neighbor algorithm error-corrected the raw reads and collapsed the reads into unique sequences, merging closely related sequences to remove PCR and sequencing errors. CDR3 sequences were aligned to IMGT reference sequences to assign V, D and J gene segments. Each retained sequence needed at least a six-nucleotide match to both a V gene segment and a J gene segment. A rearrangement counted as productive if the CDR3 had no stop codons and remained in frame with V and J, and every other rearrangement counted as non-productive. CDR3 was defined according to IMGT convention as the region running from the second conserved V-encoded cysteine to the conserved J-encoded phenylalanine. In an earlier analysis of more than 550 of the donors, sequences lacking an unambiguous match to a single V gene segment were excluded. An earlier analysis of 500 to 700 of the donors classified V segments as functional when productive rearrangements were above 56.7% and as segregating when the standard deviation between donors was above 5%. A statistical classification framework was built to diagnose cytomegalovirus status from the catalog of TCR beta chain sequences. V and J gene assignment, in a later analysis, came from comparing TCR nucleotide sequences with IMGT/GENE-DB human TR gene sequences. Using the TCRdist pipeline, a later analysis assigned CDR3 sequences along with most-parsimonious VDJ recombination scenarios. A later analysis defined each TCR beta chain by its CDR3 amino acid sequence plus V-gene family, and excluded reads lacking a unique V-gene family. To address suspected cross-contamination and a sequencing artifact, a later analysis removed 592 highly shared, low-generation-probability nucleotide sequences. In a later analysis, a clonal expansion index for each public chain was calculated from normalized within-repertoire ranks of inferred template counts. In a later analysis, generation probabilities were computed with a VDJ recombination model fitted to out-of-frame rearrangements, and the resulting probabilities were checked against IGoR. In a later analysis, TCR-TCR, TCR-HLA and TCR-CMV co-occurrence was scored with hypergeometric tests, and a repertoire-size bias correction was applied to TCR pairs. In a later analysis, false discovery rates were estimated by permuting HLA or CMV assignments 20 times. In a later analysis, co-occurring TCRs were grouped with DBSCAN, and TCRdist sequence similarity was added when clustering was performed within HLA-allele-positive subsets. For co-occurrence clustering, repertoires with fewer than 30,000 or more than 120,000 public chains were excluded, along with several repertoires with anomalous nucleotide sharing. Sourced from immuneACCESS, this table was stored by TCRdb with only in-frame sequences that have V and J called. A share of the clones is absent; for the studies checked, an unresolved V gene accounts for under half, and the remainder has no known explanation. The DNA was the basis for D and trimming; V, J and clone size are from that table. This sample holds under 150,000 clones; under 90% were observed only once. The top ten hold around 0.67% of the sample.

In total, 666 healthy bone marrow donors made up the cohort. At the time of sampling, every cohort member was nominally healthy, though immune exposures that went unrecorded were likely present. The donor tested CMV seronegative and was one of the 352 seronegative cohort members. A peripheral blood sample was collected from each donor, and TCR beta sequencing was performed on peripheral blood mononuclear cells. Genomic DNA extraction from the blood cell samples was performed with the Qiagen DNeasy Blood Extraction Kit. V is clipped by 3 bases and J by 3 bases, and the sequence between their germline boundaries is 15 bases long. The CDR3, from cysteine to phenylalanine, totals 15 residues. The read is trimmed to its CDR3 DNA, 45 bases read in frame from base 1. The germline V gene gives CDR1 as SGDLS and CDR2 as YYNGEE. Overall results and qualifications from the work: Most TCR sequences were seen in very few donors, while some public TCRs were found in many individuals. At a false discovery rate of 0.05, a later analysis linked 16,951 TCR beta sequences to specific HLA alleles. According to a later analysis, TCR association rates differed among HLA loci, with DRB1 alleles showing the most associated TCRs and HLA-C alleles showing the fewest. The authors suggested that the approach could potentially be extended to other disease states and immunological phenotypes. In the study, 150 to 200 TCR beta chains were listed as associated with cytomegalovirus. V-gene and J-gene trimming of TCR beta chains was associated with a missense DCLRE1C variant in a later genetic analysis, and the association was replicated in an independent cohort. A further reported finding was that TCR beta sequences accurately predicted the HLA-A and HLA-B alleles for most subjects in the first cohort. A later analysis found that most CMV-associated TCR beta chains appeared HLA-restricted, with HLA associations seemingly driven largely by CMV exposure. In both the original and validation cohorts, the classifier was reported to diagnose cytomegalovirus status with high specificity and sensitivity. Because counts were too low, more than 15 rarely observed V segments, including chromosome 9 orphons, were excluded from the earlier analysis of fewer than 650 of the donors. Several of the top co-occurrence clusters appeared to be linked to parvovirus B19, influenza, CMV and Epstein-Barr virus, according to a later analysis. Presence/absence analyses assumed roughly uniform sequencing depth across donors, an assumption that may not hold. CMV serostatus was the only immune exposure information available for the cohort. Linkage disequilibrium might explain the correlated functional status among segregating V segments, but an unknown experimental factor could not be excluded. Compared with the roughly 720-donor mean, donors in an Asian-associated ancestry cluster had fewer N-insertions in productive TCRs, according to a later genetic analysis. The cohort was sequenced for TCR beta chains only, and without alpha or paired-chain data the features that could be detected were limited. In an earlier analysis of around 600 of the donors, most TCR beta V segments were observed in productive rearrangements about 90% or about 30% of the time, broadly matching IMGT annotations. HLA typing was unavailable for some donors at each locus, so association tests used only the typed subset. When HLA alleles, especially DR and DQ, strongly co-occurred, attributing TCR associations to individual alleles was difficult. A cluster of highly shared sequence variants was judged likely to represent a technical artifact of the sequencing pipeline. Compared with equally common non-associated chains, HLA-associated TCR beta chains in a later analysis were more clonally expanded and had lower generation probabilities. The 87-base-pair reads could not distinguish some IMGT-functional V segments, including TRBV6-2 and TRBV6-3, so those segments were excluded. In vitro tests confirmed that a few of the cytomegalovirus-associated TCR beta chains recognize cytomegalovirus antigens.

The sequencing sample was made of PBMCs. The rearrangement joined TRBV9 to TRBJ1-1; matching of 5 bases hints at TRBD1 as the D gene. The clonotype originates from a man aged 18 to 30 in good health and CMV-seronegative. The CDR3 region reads CASSAQGGWDTEAFF. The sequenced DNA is TGTGCCAGCAGCGCCCAGGGAGGATGGGACACTGAAGCTTTCTTT.